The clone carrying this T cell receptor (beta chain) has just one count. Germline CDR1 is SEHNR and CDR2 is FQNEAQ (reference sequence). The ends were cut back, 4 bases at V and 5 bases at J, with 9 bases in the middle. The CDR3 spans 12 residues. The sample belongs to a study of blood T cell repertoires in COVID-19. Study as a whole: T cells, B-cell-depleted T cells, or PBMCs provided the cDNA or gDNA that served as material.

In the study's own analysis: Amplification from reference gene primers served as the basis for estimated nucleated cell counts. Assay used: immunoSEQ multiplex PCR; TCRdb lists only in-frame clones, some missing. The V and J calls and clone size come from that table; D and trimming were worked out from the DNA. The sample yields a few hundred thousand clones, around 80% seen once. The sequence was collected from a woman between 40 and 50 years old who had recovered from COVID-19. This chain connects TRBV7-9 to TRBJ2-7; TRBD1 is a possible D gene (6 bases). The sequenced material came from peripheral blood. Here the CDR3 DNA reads TGTGCCAGCAGCTCTCACAGGGACGAGCAGTACTTC. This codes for CASSSHRDEQYF.